The source of this T cell receptor (beta chain) is a study of T cells in Graves' hyperthyroidism and ophthalmopathy. Whole-study results and caveats: Peripheral blood also featured most of the thyroid clonotypes expanded above 0.001.

A remark on this clonotype: What it recognizes is unknown.

The investigators amplified TCR beta CDR3 regions from RNA transcripts. In the first-round RT-PCR of the TCR CDR3, the HTBI primer set was used. TCRdb analysed the multiplex PCR reads with MiXCR anew, one entry per CDR3 protein. The data hold about 500,000 distinct CDR3 sequences, with about 46% observed a single time. The CDR3 covers 15 residues. The J segment lost 3 bases and the V segment lost 4 bases, leaving 9 bases of the junction unmatched. The specimen sequenced was peripheral blood or thyroid tissue (not recorded which). The rearrangement joins TRBV12-3 or TRBV12-4 to TRBJ2-7; TRBD2 matches 7 bases. This sequence originates from an adult woman with Graves' disease, either hyperthyroidism or ophthalmopathy (not recorded which). CDR3 in amino acids: CASSSGGRVFYEQYF. The DNA for the CDR3 is TGTGCCAGCAGTTCCGGAGGGAGGGTATTCTACGAGCAGTACTTC.